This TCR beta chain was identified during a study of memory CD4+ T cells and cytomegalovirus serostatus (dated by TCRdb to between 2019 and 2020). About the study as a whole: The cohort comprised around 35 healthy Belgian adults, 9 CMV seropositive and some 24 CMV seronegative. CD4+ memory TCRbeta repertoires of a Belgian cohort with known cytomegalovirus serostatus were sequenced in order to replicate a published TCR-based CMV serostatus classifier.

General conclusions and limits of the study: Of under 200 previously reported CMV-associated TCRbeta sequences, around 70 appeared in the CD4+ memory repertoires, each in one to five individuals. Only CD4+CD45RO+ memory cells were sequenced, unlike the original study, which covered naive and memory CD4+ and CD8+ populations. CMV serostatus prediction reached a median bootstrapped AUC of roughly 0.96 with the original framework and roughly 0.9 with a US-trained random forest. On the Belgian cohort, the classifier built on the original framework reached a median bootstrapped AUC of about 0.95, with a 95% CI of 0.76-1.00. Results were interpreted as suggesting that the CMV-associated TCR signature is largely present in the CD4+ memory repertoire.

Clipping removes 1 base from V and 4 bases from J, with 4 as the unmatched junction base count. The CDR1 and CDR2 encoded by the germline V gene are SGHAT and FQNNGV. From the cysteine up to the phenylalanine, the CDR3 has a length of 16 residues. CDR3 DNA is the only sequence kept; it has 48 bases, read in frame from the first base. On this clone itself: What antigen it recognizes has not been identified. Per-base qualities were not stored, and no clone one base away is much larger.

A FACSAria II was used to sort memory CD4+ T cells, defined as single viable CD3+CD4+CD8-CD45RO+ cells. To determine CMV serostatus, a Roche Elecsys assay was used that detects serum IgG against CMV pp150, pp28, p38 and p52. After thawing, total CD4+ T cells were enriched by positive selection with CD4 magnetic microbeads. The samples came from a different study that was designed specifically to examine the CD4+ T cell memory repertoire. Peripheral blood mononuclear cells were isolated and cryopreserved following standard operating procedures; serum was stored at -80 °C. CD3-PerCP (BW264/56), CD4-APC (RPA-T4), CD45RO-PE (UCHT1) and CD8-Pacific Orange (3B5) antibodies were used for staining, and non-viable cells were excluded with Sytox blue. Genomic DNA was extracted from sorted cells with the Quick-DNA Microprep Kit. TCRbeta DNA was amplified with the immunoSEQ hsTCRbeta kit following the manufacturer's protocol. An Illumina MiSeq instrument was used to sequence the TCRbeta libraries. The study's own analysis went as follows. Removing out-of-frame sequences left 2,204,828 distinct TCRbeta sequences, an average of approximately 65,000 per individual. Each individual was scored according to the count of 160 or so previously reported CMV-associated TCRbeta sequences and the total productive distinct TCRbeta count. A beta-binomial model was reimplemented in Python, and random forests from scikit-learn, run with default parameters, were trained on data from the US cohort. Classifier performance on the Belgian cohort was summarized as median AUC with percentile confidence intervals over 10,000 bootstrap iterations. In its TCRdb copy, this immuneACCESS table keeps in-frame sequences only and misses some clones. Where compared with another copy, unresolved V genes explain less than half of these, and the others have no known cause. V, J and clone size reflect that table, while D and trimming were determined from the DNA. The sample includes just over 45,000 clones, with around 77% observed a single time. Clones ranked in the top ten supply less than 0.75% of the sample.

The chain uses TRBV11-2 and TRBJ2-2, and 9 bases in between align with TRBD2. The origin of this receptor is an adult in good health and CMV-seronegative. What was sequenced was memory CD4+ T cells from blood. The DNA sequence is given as TGTGCCAGCAGCTTAGGCGGGGGGGCCATCACCGGGGAGCTGTTTTTT. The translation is CASSLGGGAITGELFF.